These 17 T cell receptor beta chains came from one sample sequenced in a study of CD8 T cells in Susac syndrome. RNA was extracted with the RNeasy kit, and a quantity of roughly 0.5 to 1 ug was reverse transcribed using random hexamers. TCRdb independently ran MiXCR on the immunoSEQ multiplex PCR reads; one entry per CDR3 protein. The data contain 250,000 to 300,000 distinct CDR3 sequences, 85% of them seen just once; the ten biggest clones take up roughly 0.21%. The sequenced material came from CD8+ T cells from PBMCs. These receptors were obtained from a human donor with multiple sclerosis.

This rearrangement joins TRBV10-3 to TRBJ2-7; 11 bases match TRBD2. The V and J ends lost 3 bases and 5 bases, in that order; junction bases with no gene match: 12. Looked up from germline, CDR1 is ENHRY and CDR2 is SYGVKD. The length of the CDR3 is 17 residues. The CDR3 nucleotides are TGTGCCATCAGTGAAGACCCTATACTAGCGGGAGCCCACGAGCAGTACTTC. Translating it yields CAISEDPILAGAHEQYF.

DNA of the CDR3: TGTGCCAGCAGTGAACGGGTCTCTAGCGGGCTGAGCTCCTACAATGAGCAGTTCTTC. As protein: CASSERVSSGLSSYNEQFF. The chain uses TRBV2 and TRBJ2-1, with 8 bases lining up with TRBD2. This CDR3 comprises 19 residues. J lost 0 bases, V lost 2 bases, and 12 bases had no gene match. The germline gives CDR1 SNHLY, CDR2 FYNNEI.

The chain recombines TRBV12-3 or TRBV12-4 with TRBJ1-5; D perhaps matches TRBD1 (5 bases). The CDR3 contains 15 residues. The germline V and J ends were trimmed by 6 bases and 1 base, with 13 bases remaining between them. The CDR3 loop is CASSSTRDSNQPQHF. As DNA, the CDR3 is TGTGCCAGCAGCTCGACCCGGGACAGCAATCAGCCCCAGCATTTT.

The chain has TRBV30 and TRBJ2-1; possibly TRBD2 for D (6 bases). Per the germline V gene, CDR1 is GTSNPN and CDR2 is SVGIG (reference sequence). The CDR3 runs 15 residues. CDR3 sequence reads: CAEESGTRPYNEQFF. In DNA, the CDR3 is TGTGCTGAAGAATCCGGGACTCGCCCCTACAATGAGCAGTTCTTC.

The rearrangement links TRBV6-5 to TRBJ2-1, with TRBD2 matching over 10 bases. Germline V gene lookup returns CDR1 MNHEY and CDR2 SVGAGI. The CDR3 loop spans 15 amino acids. V gave up 10 bases and J gave up 2 bases; unmatched junction bases: 8. CDR3 bases: TGTGCCACGACTACCGGGACTAGCGCCTACAATGAGCAGTTCTTC. Protein: CATTTGTSAYNEQFF.

This chain links TRBV30 with TRBJ2-7; tentatively, D is TRBD2 (5 bases). The CDR3 contains 14 residues. Between the trimmed V and J ends, which lost 1 base and 2 bases, there was a span of 12 bases. The germline V gene has CDR1 GTSNPN and CDR2 SVGIG (reference sequence). The CDR3 spells CAWSGGVDPYEQYF. The CDR3 nucleotides read TGTGCCTGGAGTGGGGGAGTCGATCCCTACGAGCAGTACTTC.

J is TRBJ1-1 and V is TRBV10-2; D gene unclear. The germline V and J ends were trimmed by 5 bases and 4 bases, with 14 bases remaining between them. CDR1 is WSHSY, CDR2 SAAADI, per germline. The CDR3 is 14 amino acids. In DNA, the CDR3 is TGCGCCAGCAGTCGGCGGAGAGTGACCACTGAAGCTTTCTTT. Translating it yields CASSRRRVTTEAFF.

The V gene is TRBV7-8, the J gene TRBJ2-3; D unclear. The CDR3 spans 14 residues. V lost 0 bases to trimming and J lost 6 bases, with 10 bases between them. Germline-derived CDR1 and CDR2 are SGHVS and FQNEAQ. The CDR3 DNA follows: TGTGCCAGCAGCTTAGCGGGTAGGGCCGATACGCAGTATTTT. Encoded protein: CASSLAGRADTQYF. Combining the CDR3 with reference TRBV7-8 and TRBJ2-3 gives the whole variable domain GAGVSQSPRYKVAKRGQDVALRCDPISGHVSLFWYQQALGQGPEFLTYFQNEAQLDKSGLPSDRFFAERPEGSVSTLKIQRTQQEDSAVYLCASSLAGRADTQYFGPGTRLTVL.

The V gene is TRBV28, the J gene TRBJ2-1; TRBD2 matches 8 bases. This CDR3 has 17 amino acids. The V and J ends lost 7 bases and 1 base, in that order; junction bases with no gene match: 12. CDR1 and CDR2 from the germline V gene are MDHEN and SYDVKM. CDR3 amino acids: CASTDAGGGPSYNEQFF. CDR3 DNA: TGTGCCAGCACCGACGCGGGGGGAGGGCCATCCTACAATGAGCAGTTCTTC.

V gene TRBV28 combines with J gene TRBJ2-7; no reliable D call. This CDR3 comprises 13 residues. The germline V gene has CDR1 MDHEN and CDR2 SYDVKM. Trimming took 7 bases from V and 4 from J, leaving 14 bases between them. The chain's CDR3 is CASNLLGVYEQYF. In nucleotides, the CDR3 is TGTGCCAGCAATTTGCTAGGAGTATACGAGCAGTACTTC.

V usage is TRBV11-2 and J usage is TRBJ2-1; D ambiguous. Germline loops: CDR1 SGHAT, CDR2 FQNNGV. This CDR3 spans 12 amino acids. Deletions cut 5 bases from V and 7 bases from J, with 9 bases between. The CDR3 is CASSPIQNEQFF. The CDR3 nucleotides are TGTGCCAGCAGCCCAATCCAAAATGAGCAGTTCTTC.

The chain has TRBV2 and TRBJ2-3, with D perhaps given as TRBD1 or TRBD2 (5 bases each). CDR3 length: 12 amino acids. V shed 10 bases and J shed 4 bases, with 12 bases lying between them. Looked up from germline, CDR1 is SNHLY and CDR2 is FYNNEI. CDR3 sequence reads: CAIPQGPDTQYF. For the CDR3, the DNA is TGTGCCATCCCTCAGGGACCAGATACGCAGTATTTT.

The chain joins TRBV14 to TRBJ2-3, with 7 bases aligning to TRBD2. The CDR3 contains 15 residues. V was pared by 8 bases and J by 5 bases, with 13 bases of the junction left unmatched. The germline V gene has CDR1 SGHDN and CDR2 FVKESK. The CDR3 reads CASSFWGGALDTQYF. For the CDR3, the DNA is TGTGCCAGCTCCTTCTGGGGGGGAGCGTTAGATACGCAGTATTTT.

The chain joins TRBV9 to TRBJ1-1, with TRBD1 as a possible D gene (5 bases). V lost 0 bases to trimming and J lost 2 bases, with 8 bases between them. The CDR3 has 14 residues. The germline V gene has CDR1 SGDLS and CDR2 YYNGEE. CDR3: CASSVGGRNTEAFF. The CDR3 DNA follows: TGTGCCAGCAGCGTAGGGGGGAGAAACACTGAAGCTTTCTTT.

V usage is TRBV11-2 and J usage is TRBJ2-7; 10 bases line up with TRBD2. V shed 5 bases, J shed 1 base, and the junction held 5 bases outside the gene matches. The CDR3 sequence is 15 residues long. Germline V gene lookup returns CDR1 SGHAT and CDR2 FQNNGV. The CDR3 region is CASSERTSGSYEQYF. The CDR3 region has the DNA TGTGCCAGCAGCGAGAGGACTAGCGGATCCTACGAGCAGTACTTC.

V and J are TRBV4-1 and TRBJ2-3; a possible D gene is TRBD2 (6 bases). Germline CDR1 MGHRA, CDR2 YSYEKL. V was pared by 4 bases and J by 6 bases, with 17 bases between. CDR3 size: 15 residues. CDR3: CASSPDPGEEDTQYF. CDR3 DNA: TGCGCCAGCAGCCCAGACCCGGGGGAAGAGGATACGCAGTATTTT.

This clonotype appeared once. CDR3 in amino acids: CASSLTTTDTQYF. The CDR3 DNA follows: TGTGCCAGCAGTTTGACTACCACAGATACGCAGTATTTT. The chain couples TRBV28 to TRBJ2-3; weak D call: TRBD2 (5 bases). Looked up from germline, CDR1 is MDHEN and CDR2 is SYDVKM. The CDR3 is made up of 13 amino acids. Trimming stripped 3 bases from V and 2 bases from J, with 6 bases between.